This T cell receptor (beta chain) was observed in a study of shared clonotypes between healthy human individuals. V was clipped by 3 bases and J by 3 bases; unmatched bases: 7. CDR1 is MDHEN and CDR2 is SYDVKM in the germline V gene. There are 15 residues in the CDR3. Using immunoSEQ multiplex PCR, the repertoire was profiled, and TCRdb retains in-frame clones only, with some absent. The sample lists around 510,000 clones, about 96% occurring once. The sample was naive CD4+ T cells sorted from blood. Subset specified: CD45RA+ positively selected. The gene calls are TRBV28 and TRBJ2-7; 8 nucleotides agree with TRBD2. The TCR was taken from a woman aged 30 to 39 in good health. CDR3 coding DNA: TGTGCCAGCAGTTTTGTGACTAGCGCCTACTACGAGCAGTACTTC. Protein product: CASSFVTSAYYEQYF.